These T cell receptor beta chains were read from a single sample in a study of cytomegalovirus exposure and HLA in healthy donors. TCRdb's table, derived via immunoSEQ multiplex PCR, lists solely in-frame clones and lacks some. The sample consists of about 150,000 clones, approximately 86% of them appearing once. The sequencing sample was made of PBMCs. The receptors derive from a man younger than 30 in good health and CMV-seropositive. Both conserved end residues are part of each CDR3. Fields, in order: V gene, clone size, J gene, D gene, CDR3 DNA, CDR3 protein. D genes are given only for firm matches. The size field is filled for only some rows; it gives once, few, many or a size class.

V gene: TRBV7-9
clone size: -
J gene: TRBJ2-1
D gene: -
CDR3 DNA: TGTGCCAGCAGCTTATCAGGCAATGAGCAGTTCTTC
CDR3 protein: CASSLSGNEQFF

V gene: TRBV5-4
clone size: once
J gene: TRBJ2-7
D gene: TRBD1
CDR3 DNA: TGTGCCAGCAGCATTGACAGGGGGCGGAATGAGCAGTACTTC
CDR3 protein: CASSIDRGRNEQYF

V gene: TRBV2
clone size: -
J gene: TRBJ1-3
D gene: -
CDR3 DNA: TGTGCCGACAGAGTTACCTCTGGAAACACCATATATTTT
CDR3 protein: CADRVTSGNTIYF

V gene: TRBV7-9
clone size: -
J gene: TRBJ1-3
D gene: -
CDR3 DNA: TGTGCCAGCAGCTTAACAGCCTATGGAAACACCATATATTTT
CDR3 protein: CASSLTAYGNTIYF

V gene: TRBV5-5
clone size: -
J gene: TRBJ2-5
D gene: TRBD2
CDR3 DNA: TGTGCCAGCAGCTCCCCGGAGCAAGCGGGAAAGTGGGGAGAGACCCAGTACTTC
CDR3 protein: CASSSPEQAGKWGETQYF

V gene: TRBV9
clone size: -
J gene: TRBJ2-1
D gene: TRBD2
CDR3 DNA: TGTGCCAGCAGCTCCGGGACTAGTCTGGATGAGCAGTTCTTC
CDR3 protein: CASSSGTSLDEQFF

V gene: TRBV27
clone size: -
J gene: TRBJ2-3
D gene: -
CDR3 DNA: TGTGCCAGCAGTTTTAGCCGCGGAGATACGCAGTATTTT
CDR3 protein: CASSFSRGDTQYF

V gene: TRBV5-4
clone size: -
J gene: TRBJ1-2
D gene: -
CDR3 DNA: TGTGCCAGCAGCTTGGTCGGCGTCGTTGCGGTAATGGATGGCTACACCTTC
CDR3 protein: CASSLVGVVAVMDGYTF

V gene: TRBV5-5
clone size: -
J gene: TRBJ2-3
D gene: TRBD2
CDR3 DNA: TGTGCCAGCAGCTTGGTTAGCGGGGCCGCAGATACGCAGTATTTT
CDR3 protein: CASSLVSGAADTQYF

V gene: TRBV19
clone size: -
J gene: TRBJ2-1
D gene: TRBD1
CDR3 DNA: TGTGCCAGTAGTCCCGGGACAGGGGGGTACAATGAGCAGTTCTTC
CDR3 protein: CASSPGTGGYNEQFF

V gene: TRBV9
clone size: once
J gene: TRBJ2-2
D gene: TRBD2
CDR3 DNA: TGTGCCAGCAGCACCCGACTAGCCAACGCCGGGGAGCTGTTTTTT
CDR3 protein: CASSTRLANAGELFF

V gene: TRBV11-3
clone size: few
J gene: TRBJ2-4
D gene: -
CDR3 DNA: TGTGCCAGCAGCCCCCCGAGGCTAAGCAAAAACATTCAGTACTTC
CDR3 protein: CASSPPRLSKNIQYF

V gene: TRBV21-1
clone size: -
J gene: TRBJ2-3
D gene: -
CDR3 DNA: TGTGCCAGCAGCTACCGGGTTCCATCCACAGATACGCAGTATTTT
CDR3 protein: CASSYRVPSTDTQYF

V gene: TRBV11-2
clone size: -
J gene: TRBJ1-5
D gene: -
CDR3 DNA: TGTGCCAGCAGCTTAGATTCTCACAGGGGCAATCAGCCCCAGCATTTT
CDR3 protein: CASSLDSHRGNQPQHF

V gene: TRBV2
clone size: -
J gene: TRBJ1-2
D gene: -
CDR3 DNA: TGTGCCAGCAGTGAATGGCAGGGTAGGGACTATGGCTACACCTTC
CDR3 protein: CASSEWQGRDYGYTF

V gene: TRBV11-1
clone size: -
J gene: TRBJ1-2
D gene: TRBD1
CDR3 DNA: TGTGCCAGCAGCCACGACAGGGAAGGCTATGGCTACACCTTC
CDR3 protein: CASSHDREGYGYTF

V gene: TRBV6-1
clone size: -
J gene: TRBJ1-5
D gene: -
CDR3 DNA: TGTGCCAGCAGTGAACCCAGCCGCGGGCATCAGCCCCAGCATTTT
CDR3 protein: CASSEPSRGHQPQHF

V gene: TRBV30
clone size: -
J gene: TRBJ2-7
D gene: TRBD1
CDR3 DNA: TGTGCCTGGAGTAAGGGGGCGAGTCCCTACGAGCAGTACTTC
CDR3 protein: CAWSKGASPYEQYF

V gene: TRBV7-2
clone size: -
J gene: TRBJ2-2
D gene: -
CDR3 DNA: TGTGCCAGCAGCTTATTAGCGATCACCGGGGAGCTGTTTTTT
CDR3 protein: CASSLLAITGELFF

V gene: TRBV5-6
clone size: -
J gene: TRBJ2-2
D gene: -
CDR3 DNA: TGTGCCAGCAGCTGGTCAGACACCGGGGAGCTGTTTTTT
CDR3 protein: CASSWSDTGELFF

V gene: TRBV5-1
clone size: -
J gene: TRBJ1-2
D gene: TRBD1
CDR3 DNA: TGCGCCAGCAGCCTGGGACAGGGGGCGTATGGCTACACCTTC
CDR3 protein: CASSLGQGAYGYTF

V gene: TRBV6-5
clone size: -
J gene: TRBJ2-1
D gene: TRBD1
CDR3 DNA: TGTGCCAGCAGCTCCGGGACAGGGGGTTACAATGAGCAGTTCTTC
CDR3 protein: CASSSGTGGYNEQFF

V gene: TRBV6-5
clone size: -
J gene: TRBJ2-5
D gene: -
CDR3 DNA: TGTGCCGGTAAAGGGGAAAAAACAGAGACCCAGTACTTC
CDR3 protein: CAGKGEKTETQYF

V gene: TRBV7-9
clone size: few
J gene: TRBJ2-2
D gene: -
CDR3 DNA: TGTGCCAGCAGTATCACAAACGGGGAGCTGTTTTTT
CDR3 protein: CASSITNGELFF

V gene: TRBV5-4
clone size: -
J gene: TRBJ2-2
D gene: -
CDR3 DNA: TGTGCCAGCAGCCCTAACACCGGGGAGCTGTTTTTT
CDR3 protein: CASSPNTGELFF

V gene: TRBV9
clone size: -
J gene: TRBJ2-5
D gene: -
CDR3 DNA: TGTGCCAGCAGCGTAGCGGAGACCCAGTACTTC
CDR3 protein: CASSVAETQYF

V gene: TRBV5-1
clone size: -
J gene: TRBJ2-1
D gene: TRBD2
CDR3 DNA: TGCGCCAGCAGCTTGGCCTTGGCGGGAGGAAGGAATGAGCAGTTCTTC
CDR3 protein: CASSLALAGGRNEQFF

V gene: TRBV9
clone size: -
J gene: TRBJ2-1
D gene: -
CDR3 DNA: TGTGCCAGCAGCACCGGTGCGATGAATGAGCAGTTCTTC
CDR3 protein: CASSTGAMNEQFF

V gene: TRBV19
clone size: -
J gene: TRBJ2-7
D gene: -
CDR3 DNA: TGTGCCAGTAGTATCCTGAGCGGGTCGTCCTACGAGCAGTACTTC
CDR3 protein: CASSILSGSSYEQYF

V gene: TRBV9
clone size: -
J gene: TRBJ1-1
D gene: -
CDR3 DNA: TGTGCCAGCAGCGGAGGAGGTGCTGAAGCTTTCTTT
CDR3 protein: CASSGGGAEAFF

V gene: TRBV7-8
clone size: -
J gene: TRBJ2-7
D gene: TRBD2
CDR3 DNA: TGTGCCAGCAGCCCGCGGTTAGGGAGGGTAAGGGAGCAGTACTTC
CDR3 protein: CASSPRLGRVREQYF

V gene: TRBV4-3
clone size: -
J gene: TRBJ2-2
D gene: -
CDR3 DNA: TGCGCCAGCAAGAGAGGCCAGATGAACACCGGGGAGCTGTTTTTT
CDR3 protein: CASKRGQMNTGELFF

V gene: TRBV7-9
clone size: -
J gene: TRBJ2-3
D gene: TRBD2
CDR3 DNA: TGTGCCAGCAGCCCGGGGGGGCGGTGGGCAGATACGCAGTATTTT
CDR3 protein: CASSPGGRWADTQYF

V gene: TRBV19
clone size: -
J gene: TRBJ1-5
D gene: -
CDR3 DNA: TGTGCCAGTAGACCCGGACAGTCCCTCAATCAGCCCCAGCATTTT
CDR3 protein: CASRPGQSLNQPQHF

V gene: TRBV28
clone size: -
J gene: TRBJ1-3
D gene: -
CDR3 DNA: TGTGCCAGCAGTTCCTTCCCCGCAGGGCTGGGTGGAAACACCATATATTTT
CDR3 protein: CASSSFPAGLGGNTIYF

V gene: TRBV19
clone size: -
J gene: TRBJ1-1
D gene: -
CDR3 DNA: TGTGCCAGTAGTAACTCAACGGGGGGGAACACTGAAGCTTTCTTT
CDR3 protein: CASSNSTGGNTEAFF

V gene: TRBV6-6
clone size: -
J gene: TRBJ2-7
D gene: -
CDR3 DNA: TGTGCCAGCAGTTACTCGGGAAGGGTGGAGGGAGAGCAGTACTTC
CDR3 protein: CASSYSGRVEGEQYF

V gene: TRBV5-1
clone size: once
J gene: TRBJ1-3
D gene: TRBD1
CDR3 DNA: TGCGCCAGCAGCTTGGACGGGACAGGGTCTGGAAACACCATATATTTT
CDR3 protein: CASSLDGTGSGNTIYF

V gene: TRBV18
clone size: -
J gene: TRBJ1-4
D gene: -
CDR3 DNA: TGTGCCAGCTCACCCGGCGGGGGGCGCGGTGAAAAACTGTTTTTT
CDR3 protein: CASSPGGGRGEKLFF

V gene: TRBV11-1
clone size: once
J gene: TRBJ2-1
D gene: TRBD2
CDR3 DNA: TGTGCCAGCAGCTTAGGGACTAGCGGGGGGGCTTACAATGAGCAGTTCTTC
CDR3 protein: CASSLGTSGGAYNEQFF

V gene: TRBV6-5
clone size: few
J gene: TRBJ1-6
D gene: -
CDR3 DNA: TGTGCCAGCGCCCTTGGGGGAGGTAATTCACCCCTCCACTTT
CDR3 protein: CASALGGGNSPLHF

V gene: TRBV7-6
clone size: -
J gene: TRBJ2-5
D gene: TRBD1
CDR3 DNA: TGTGCCAGCAGCTTAATAGGGGGCGAGGCAGAGACCCAGTACTTC
CDR3 protein: CASSLIGGEAETQYF

V gene: TRBV18
clone size: -
J gene: TRBJ1-5
D gene: -
CDR3 DNA: TGTGCCAGCTCATCCTCGTATCAGGGCAATCAGCCCCAGCATTTT
CDR3 protein: CASSSSYQGNQPQHF

V gene: TRBV5-1
clone size: -
J gene: TRBJ1-1
D gene: -
CDR3 DNA: TGCGCCAGCAGCTTTCCTCCGAACACTGAAGCTTTCTTT
CDR3 protein: CASSFPPNTEAFF

V gene: TRBV4-3
clone size: -
J gene: TRBJ2-2
D gene: -
CDR3 DNA: TGCGCCAGCAGCCAAGATCGAGCGGACTTAAACACCGGGGAGCTGTTTTTT
CDR3 protein: CASSQDRADLNTGELFF

V gene: TRBV30
clone size: -
J gene: TRBJ2-1
D gene: TRBD2
CDR3 DNA: TGTGCCTACGAGCGGGAGGGCCCCAATGAGCAGTTCTTC
CDR3 protein: CAYEREGPNEQFF

V gene: TRBV7-9
clone size: -
J gene: TRBJ2-7
D gene: -
CDR3 DNA: TGTGCCAGCAGCTTAGCAGGGGGTTTGGGCTACGAGCAGTACTTC
CDR3 protein: CASSLAGGLGYEQYF

V gene: TRBV7-2
clone size: -
J gene: TRBJ2-7
D gene: -
CDR3 DNA: TGTGCCAGCAGCCCAACCGGCGGGACAGCGCGAAATTACTACGAGCAGTACTTC
CDR3 protein: CASSPTGGTARNYYEQYF

V gene: TRBV30
clone size: -
J gene: TRBJ2-1
D gene: -
CDR3 DNA: TGTGCCTTTAGAGGCTTTGGGGGGTCTTACAATGAGCAGTTCTTC
CDR3 protein: CAFRGFGGSYNEQFF